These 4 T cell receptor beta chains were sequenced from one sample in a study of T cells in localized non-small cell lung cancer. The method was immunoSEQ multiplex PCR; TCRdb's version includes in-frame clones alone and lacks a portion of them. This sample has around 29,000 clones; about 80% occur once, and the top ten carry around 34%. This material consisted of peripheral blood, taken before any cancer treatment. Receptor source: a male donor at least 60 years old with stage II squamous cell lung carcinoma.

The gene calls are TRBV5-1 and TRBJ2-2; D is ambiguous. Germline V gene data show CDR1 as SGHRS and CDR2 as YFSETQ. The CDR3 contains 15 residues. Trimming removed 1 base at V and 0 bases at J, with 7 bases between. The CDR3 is CASSLLQPNTGELFF. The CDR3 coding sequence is TGCGCCAGCAGCTTGTTGCAGCCGAACACCGGGGAGCTGTTTTTT.

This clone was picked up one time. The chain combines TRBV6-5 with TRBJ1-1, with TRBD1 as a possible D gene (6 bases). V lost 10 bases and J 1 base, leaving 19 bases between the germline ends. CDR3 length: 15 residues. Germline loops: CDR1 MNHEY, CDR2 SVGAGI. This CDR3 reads CATRSNFRGNTEAFF. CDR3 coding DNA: TGTGCCACCCGTAGTAATTTCAGGGGGAACACTGAAGCTTTCTTT.

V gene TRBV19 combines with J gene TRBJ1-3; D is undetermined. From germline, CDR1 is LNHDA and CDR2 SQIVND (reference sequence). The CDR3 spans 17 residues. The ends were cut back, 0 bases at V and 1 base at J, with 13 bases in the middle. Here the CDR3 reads CASSIDIPIASGNTIYF. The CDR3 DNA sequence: TGTGCCAGTAGTATAGATATCCCCATTGCTTCTGGAAACACCATATATTTT.

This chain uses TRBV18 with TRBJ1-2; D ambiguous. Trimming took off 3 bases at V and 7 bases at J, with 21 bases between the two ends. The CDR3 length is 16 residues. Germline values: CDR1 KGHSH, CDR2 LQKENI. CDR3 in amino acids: CASSPIPDQLLSGYTF. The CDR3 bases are TGTGCCAGCTCACCTATCCCGGACCAGCTCCTGAGTGGCTACACCTTC.